This TCR beta chain was obtained from a study of cytomegalovirus exposure and HLA in healthy donors. Study overall: An analysis done earlier identified 120 million or so unique TCR beta sequences from 190 million or so T cells. Unique TCRs numbering around 85 million, obtained from HLA-typed donors, made up an early data release. Broader study findings: Serostatus for CMV was the only available immune exposure information.

This clone was picked up a small number of times. Its antigen is not known. PCR employed 60 Vbeta and 13 Jbeta primers. Assay used: immunoSEQ multiplex PCR; TCRdb lists only in-frame clones, some missing. The sample contains around 140,000 clones, 64% of which appear only once. Sequenced input: PBMCs. This receptor was obtained from a woman between 35 and 50 years old in good health and CMV-seronegative.

The CDR3 coding sequence is TGTGCCAGCAGCCCCCATCTGAGCAATGAGCAGTTCTTC. This encodes CASSPHLSNEQFF. This sequence joins TRBV7-2 and TRBJ2-1; D gene unclear. This CDR3 region has 13 residues. Trimming took off 5 bases at V and 6 bases at J, with 11 bases between the two ends. Per the germline V gene, CDR1 is SGHTA and CDR2 is FQGNSA.